The text below deals with one TCR beta chain. This sample is part of a study of blood T cell repertoires in COVID-19. Across the whole study: Researchers got acute and convalescent COVID-19 samples from the United States, Italy and Spain. PBMCs, B-cell-depleted T cells, or T cells provided the cDNA or gDNA that made up the material.

V trimming: 6 bases; J trimming: 6 bases; junction bases outside the gene matches: 23. CDR1 SNHLY and CDR2 FYNNEI come from the germline V gene. This CDR3 has 18 residues. Sequencing was performed with immunoSEQ multiplex PCR; in TCRdb, only in-frame clones are kept and a portion is missing. The sample consists of around 250,000 clones, 80% to 90% of them appearing once. The sample comprised PBMCs or T cells enriched from blood (not recorded which). This receptor was identified in a woman aged 30 to 39 with acute COVID-19. The chain links TRBV2 to TRBJ2-7; 7 nucleotides match TRBD1. The CDR3 coding sequence is TGTGCCAGCAGGGGGAAACAATCTATACGGGACAGTTCATTCGAGCAGTACTTC. This sequence encodes CASRGKQSIRDSSFEQYF.